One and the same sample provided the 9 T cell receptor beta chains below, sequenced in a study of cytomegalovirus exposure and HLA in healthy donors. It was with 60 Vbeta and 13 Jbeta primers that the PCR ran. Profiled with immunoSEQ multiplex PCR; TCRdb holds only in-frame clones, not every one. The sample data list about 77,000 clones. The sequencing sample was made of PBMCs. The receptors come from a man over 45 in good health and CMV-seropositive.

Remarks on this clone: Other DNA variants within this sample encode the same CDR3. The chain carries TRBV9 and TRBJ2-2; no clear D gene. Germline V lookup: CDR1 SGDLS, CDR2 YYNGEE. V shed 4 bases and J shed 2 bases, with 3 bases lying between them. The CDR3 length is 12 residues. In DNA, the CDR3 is TGTGCCAGCAGCCTCAACACCGGGGAGCTGTTTTTT. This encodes CASSLNTGELFF.

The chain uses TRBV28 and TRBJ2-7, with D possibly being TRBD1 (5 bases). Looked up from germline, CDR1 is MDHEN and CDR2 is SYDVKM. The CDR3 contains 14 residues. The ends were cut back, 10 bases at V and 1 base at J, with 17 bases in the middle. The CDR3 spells CATLTDQTSYEQYF. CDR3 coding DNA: TGTGCCACCTTGACAGATCAAACGTCCTACGAGCAGTACTTC.

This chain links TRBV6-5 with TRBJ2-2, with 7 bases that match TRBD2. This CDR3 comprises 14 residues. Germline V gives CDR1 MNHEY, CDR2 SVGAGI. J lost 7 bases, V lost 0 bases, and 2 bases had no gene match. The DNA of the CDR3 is TGTGCCAGCAGTTACTCGGGGGGGGTCGGGGAGCTGTTTTTT. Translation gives CASSYSGGVGELFF.

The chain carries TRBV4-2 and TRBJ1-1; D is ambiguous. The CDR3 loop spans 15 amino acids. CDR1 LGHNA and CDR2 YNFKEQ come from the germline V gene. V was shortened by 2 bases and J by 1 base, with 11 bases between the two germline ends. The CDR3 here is CASSQLRLTNTEAFF. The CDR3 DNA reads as TGTGCCAGCAGCCAACTGAGACTGACGAACACTGAAGCTTTCTTT.

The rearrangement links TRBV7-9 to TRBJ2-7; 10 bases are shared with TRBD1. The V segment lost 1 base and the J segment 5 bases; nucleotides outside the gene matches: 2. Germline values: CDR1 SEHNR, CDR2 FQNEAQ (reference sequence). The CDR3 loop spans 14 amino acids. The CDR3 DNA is TGTGCCAGCAGCTTAGGACAGGGGGCCGACGAGCAGTACTTC. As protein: CASSLGQGADEQYF. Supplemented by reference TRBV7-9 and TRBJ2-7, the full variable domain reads DTGVSQNPRHKITKRGQNVTFRCDPISEHNRLYWYRQTLGQGPEFLTYFQNEAQLEKSRLLSDRFSAERPKGSFSTLEIQRTEQGDSAMYLCASSLGQGADEQYFGPGTRLTVT.

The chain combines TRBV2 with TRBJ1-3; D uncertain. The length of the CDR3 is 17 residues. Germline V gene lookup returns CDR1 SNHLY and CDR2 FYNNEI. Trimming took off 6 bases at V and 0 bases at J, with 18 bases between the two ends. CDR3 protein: CASSSLESGSSGNTIYF. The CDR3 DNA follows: TGTGCCAGCAGCTCGTTAGAATCTGGGAGCTCTGGAAACACCATATATTTT.

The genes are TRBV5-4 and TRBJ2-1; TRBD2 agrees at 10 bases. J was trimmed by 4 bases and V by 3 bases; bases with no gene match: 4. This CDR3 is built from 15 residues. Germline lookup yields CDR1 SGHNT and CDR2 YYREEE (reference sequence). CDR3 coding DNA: TGTGCCAGCAGCTGGACTAGCGGCCAATACAATGAGCAGTTCTTC. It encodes CASSWTSGQYNEQFF.

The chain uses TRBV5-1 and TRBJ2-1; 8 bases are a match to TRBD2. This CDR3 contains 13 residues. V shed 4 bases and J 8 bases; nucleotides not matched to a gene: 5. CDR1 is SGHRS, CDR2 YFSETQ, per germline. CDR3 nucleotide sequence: TGCGCCAGCAGCGGGGGACTAGACGATGAGCAGTTCTTC. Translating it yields CASSGGLDDEQFF.

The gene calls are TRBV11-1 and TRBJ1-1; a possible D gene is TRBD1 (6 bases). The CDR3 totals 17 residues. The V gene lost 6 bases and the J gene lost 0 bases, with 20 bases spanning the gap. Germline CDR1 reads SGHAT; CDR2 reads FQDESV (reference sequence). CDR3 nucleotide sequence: TGTGCCAGCAGGGCAGGGGCGTGGGGAAAAATGAACACTGAAGCTTTCTTT. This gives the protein CASRAGAWGKMNTEAFF.